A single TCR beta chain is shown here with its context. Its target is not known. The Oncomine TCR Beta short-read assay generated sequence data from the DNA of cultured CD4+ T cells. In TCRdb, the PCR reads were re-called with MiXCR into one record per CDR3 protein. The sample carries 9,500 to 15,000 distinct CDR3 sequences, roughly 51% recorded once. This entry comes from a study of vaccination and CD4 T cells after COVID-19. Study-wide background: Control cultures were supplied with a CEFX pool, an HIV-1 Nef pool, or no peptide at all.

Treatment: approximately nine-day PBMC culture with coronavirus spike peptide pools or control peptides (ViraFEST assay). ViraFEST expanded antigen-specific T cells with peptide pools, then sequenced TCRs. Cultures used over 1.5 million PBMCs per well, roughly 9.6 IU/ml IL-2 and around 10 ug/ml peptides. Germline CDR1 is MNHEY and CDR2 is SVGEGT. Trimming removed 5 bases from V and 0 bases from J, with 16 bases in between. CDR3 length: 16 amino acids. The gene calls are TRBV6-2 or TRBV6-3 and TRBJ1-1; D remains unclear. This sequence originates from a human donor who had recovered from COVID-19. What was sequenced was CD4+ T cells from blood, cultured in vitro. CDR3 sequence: CASSPRSGGMNTEAFF. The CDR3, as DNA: TGTGCCAGCAGTCCCCGTTCGGGCGGCATGAACACTGAAGCTTTCTTT.